This T cell receptor beta chain derives from a study of blood T cell repertoires in COVID-19. Study-level information: Sources were T cells, B-cell-depleted T cells, or PBMCs; the material itself was cDNA or gDNA.

Per the original data handling: Scientists estimated how many nucleated cells there were by amplifying reference gene primers. Some clones are missing from TCRdb's copy, which holds only in-frame ones; the method was immunoSEQ multiplex PCR. V and J calls and clone size are those listed in that table; D and trimming were worked out from the DNA. The sample includes 35,000 to 45,000 clones, about 88% seen only once; the top ten take about 12%. Germline assignment: CDR1 MNHEY and CDR2 SVGEGT. V lost 6 bases to trimming and J lost 2 bases, with 14 bases between them. This CDR3 has 14 amino acids. This receptor was taken from a man in his sixties with active COVID-19. The sequencing sample was made of peripheral blood. The rearrangement joins TRBV6-2 or TRBV6-3 to TRBJ2-7; D not resolved. The CDR3 nucleotides are TGTGCCAGCAGCCCCCCCGGTTTCCCCTACGAGCAGTACTTC. Residues: CASSPPGFPYEQYF.